This T cell receptor beta chain emerged from a study of blood T cell repertoires in COVID-19. Study as a whole: The United States, Italy and Spain supplied acute and convalescent COVID-19 samples. From T cells, B-cell-depleted T cells, or PBMCs came the material, which was cDNA or gDNA.

V trimming: 4 bases; J trimming: 2 bases; junction bases outside the gene matches: 6. CDR1 is SGHNT and CDR2 is YYREEE in the germline V gene (reference sequence). The CDR3 length is 14 residues. The authors' processing: Amplification of reference gene primers provided the estimated nucleated cell counts. This table comes from immunoSEQ multiplex PCR, and its TCRdb copy is limited to in-frame clones, with some not included. V and J calls and clone size are those listed in that table; D and trimming were worked out from the DNA. The table lists roughly 250,000 clones, roughly 90% of them singletons. V is TRBV5-4 and J is TRBJ2-7; TRBD2 matches 7 bases. The sequenced sample consisted of peripheral blood. The receptor was derived from a man aged 25-45 years with acute or convalescent COVID-19. The CDR3 reads CASSSGTGTYEQYF. The CDR3 DNA reads as TGTGCCAGCAGCAGCGGGACGGGGACCTACGAGCAGTACTTC.